The 30 T cell receptor beta chains below all came from one sample that was sequenced in a study of shared T cell receptors in the human thymus. Data came from immunoSEQ multiplex PCR; TCRdb stores just in-frame clones and leaves some out. The data contain roughly 550,000 clones, roughly 74% of them singletons. This sample was shared with a second study, whose subject was human thymus T cells.

The sequencing sample was made of thymocytes. The receptors come from a boy younger than two with a congenital heart defect.

The chain is built from TRBV6-6 and TRBJ1-1; D is possibly TRBD1 (6 bases). The CDR3 has 12 residues. The V end lost 6 bases, the J end lost 6 bases, and 11 bases lay between the germline ends. Germline V gene data show CDR1 as MNHNY and CDR2 as SVGAGI (reference sequence). The CDR3 DNA sequence: TGTGCCAGCAGGGAGGACAGAGCTGAAGCTTTCTTT. It yields the protein CASREDRAEAFF.

This clone was recorded a few times. This chain's CDR3 is CASQTQGQGFDEQYF. CDR3 DNA sequence: TGTGCCAGCCAGACCCAGGGACAGGGGTTCGACGAGCAGTACTTC. The J gene is TRBJ2-7, the V gene TRBV28; 10 nucleotides match TRBD1. V dropped 8 bases and J dropped 5; count of bases not matched to a gene: 12. This CDR3 is built from 15 residues. Germline V gene lookup returns CDR1 MDHEN and CDR2 SYDVKM.

The J gene is TRBJ2-5, the V gene TRBV28; TRBD1 matches 9 bases. The CDR3 length is 15 residues. Germline CDR1 MDHEN, CDR2 SYDVKM. Germline trimming cut 6 bases from V and 2 bases from J; bases unmatched to any gene: 7. The CDR3 DNA reads TGTGCCAGCAGGGACAGGGGAAGACCTCAAGAGACCCAGTACTTC. Its protein is CASRDRGRPQETQYF.

The chain combines TRBV2 with TRBJ1-5, with unresolved D. The CDR3 length is 15 residues. V lost 3 bases and J lost 0, with 9 bases in between. The V gene's germline CDR1 is SNHLY and CDR2 FYNNEI. As DNA, the CDR3 is TGTGCCAGCAGTGAGACCCGGGGTAGCAATCAGCCCCAGCATTTT. Protein: CASSETRGSNQPQHF. Variable domain in full (rest from reference TRBV2 and TRBJ1-5): EPEVTQTPSHQVTQMGQEVILRCVPISNHLYFYWYRQILGQKVEFLVSFYNNEISEKSEIFDDQFSVERPDGSNFTLKIRSTKLEDSAMYFCASSETRGSNQPQHFGDGTRLSIL.

The chain is built from TRBV4-2 and TRBJ2-5; weak D call: TRBD2 (6 bases). V dropped 0 bases and J dropped 13 bases, with 18 bases sitting between them. The CDR3 loop spans 14 amino acids. Germline CDR1 LGHNA, CDR2 YNFKEQ. The DNA of the CDR3 is TGTGCCAGCAGCCAAGATCTTACGGGGGAATTGCCGTACTTC. Translated, it gives CASSQDLTGELPYF.

The chain couples TRBV6-5 to TRBJ2-7, with TRBD2 matching 9 bases. Germline assignment: CDR1 MNHEY and CDR2 SVGAGI. The CDR3 covers 13 residues. V lost 6 bases and J lost 2; bases outside the gene matches: 2. The CDR3: CASRRLAAYEQYF. DNA for the CDR3: TGTGCCAGCAGACGACTAGCGGCCTACGAGCAGTACTTC.

This clone was detected a few times. The chain employs TRBV15 and TRBJ2-1, with TRBD2 matching over 7 bases. The CDR3 totals 16 residues. V dropped 3 bases and J dropped 7; count of bases not matched to a gene: 12. Germline V gives CDR1 LNHNV, CDR2 YYDKDF (reference sequence). DNA of the CDR3: TGTGCCACCAGCAGGCAGACTAGCCCTTCACAGAATGAGCAGTTCTTC. This codes for CATSRQTSPSQNEQFF. The variable domain in full, completed from reference TRBV15 and TRBJ2-1, reads DAMVIQNPRYQVTQFGKPVTLSCSQTLNHNVMYWYQQKSSQAPKLLFHYYDKDFNNEADTPDNFQSRRPNTSFCFLDIRSPGLGDTAMYLCATSRQTSPSQNEQFFGPGTRLTVL.

The chain recombines TRBV15 with TRBJ2-7; 12 nucleotides align to TRBD2. The V gene's germline CDR1 is LNHNV and CDR2 YYDKDF (reference sequence). V lost 5 bases and J lost 2; bases outside the gene matches: 4. This CDR3 has 15 residues. DNA for the CDR3: TGTGCCACCAGCCCTAGCGGGAGGGCCCCCTACGAGCAGTACTTC. Its translation is CATSPSGRAPYEQYF.

This clone was observed a few times. The chain carries TRBV27 and TRBJ2-1; tentative D call: TRBD1 (6 bases). CDR1 and CDR2 from the germline V gene are MNHEY and SMNVEV (reference sequence). The length of the CDR3 is 16 residues. The V and J ends lost 0 bases and 15 bases respectively, with 24 bases between them. As DNA, the CDR3 is TGTGCCAGCAGTTTATCCTACAGGGTGGGGGCGAGGAGCCCGTTCTTC. Translated, it gives CASSLSYRVGARSPFF.

The rearrangement links TRBV6-5 to TRBJ1-5; the D is unclear. With 0 bases removed from V and 7 bases from J, the gap between germline ends came to 13 bases. The CDR3 totals 15 residues. Germline V lookup: CDR1 MNHEY, CDR2 SVGAGI. This chain's CDR3 is CASSYSMPPLQPQHF. DNA of the CDR3: TGTGCCAGCAGTTACTCGATGCCCCCTCTACAGCCCCAGCATTTT.

The chain employs TRBV30 and TRBJ1-1; 10 nucleotides align to TRBD1. V gave up 4 bases and J gave up 5 bases; unmatched junction bases: 13. CDR1 is GTSNPN, CDR2 SVGIG, per germline (reference sequence). This CDR3 has 16 residues. The CDR3 DNA sequence: TGTGCCTGGACCCGGGGACAGGGGAAGGAGAGGACTGAAGCTTTCTTT. Translation: CAWTRGQGKERTEAFF. Full variable domain (missing parts from reference TRBV30 and TRBJ1-1): SQTIHQWPATLVQPVGSPLSLECTVEGTSNPNLYWYRQAAGRGLQLLFYSVGIGQISSEVPQNLSASRPQDRQFILSSKKLLLSDSGFYLCAWTRGQGKERTEAFFGQGTRLTVV.

The chain has TRBV5-1 and TRBJ2-7; TRBD2 matches at 11 bases. The CDR3 consists of 16 residues. From germline, CDR1 is SGHRS and CDR2 YFSETQ. Germline trimming cut 3 bases from V and 2 bases from J; bases unmatched to any gene: 7. CDR3 protein: CASSSPLAGGTYEQYF. The CDR3 DNA follows: TGCGCCAGCAGCTCCCCCCTAGCGGGAGGTACCTACGAGCAGTACTTC.

The V and J genes are TRBV4-1 and TRBJ1-5; D is unclear. This CDR3 spans 19 amino acids. V was pared by 0 bases and J by 7 bases, with 25 bases between. CDR1 MGHRA and CDR2 YSYEKL come from the germline V gene. CDR3 sequence: CASSQDFPPQNSSSQPQHF. In DNA, the CDR3 is TGCGCCAGCAGCCAAGACTTTCCACCCCAAAACAGCTCTTCCCAGCCCCAGCATTTT.

This chain links TRBV2 with TRBJ1-2; D is undetermined. Trimming left V 3 bases short and J 3 bases short, with 8 bases between. Looked up from germline, CDR1 is SNHLY and CDR2 is FYNNEI. The CDR3 has 13 residues. The CDR3 nucleotides are TGTGCCAGCAGTGAGGAGCACCACTATGGCTACACCTTC. Its protein is CASSEEHHYGYTF.

The gene calls are TRBV27 and TRBJ2-7; weak D call: TRBD1 (5 bases). Deletions cut 6 bases from V and 3 bases from J, with 21 bases between. Looked up from germline, CDR1 is MNHEY and CDR2 is SMNVEV (reference sequence). CDR3 length: 16 amino acids. The DNA for the CDR3 is TGTGCCAGCAGCCACTTGCTTAGGGGTGCCCGCTACGAGCAGTACTTC. This encodes CASSHLLRGARYEQYF.

This clone has just a few counts. The same CDR3 arises from other DNA sequences in this sample as well. The chain recombines TRBV7-6 with TRBJ2-5; 9 nucleotides agree with TRBD1. Germline V CDR1 and CDR2: SGHVS, FNYEAQ. The CDR3 loop spans 14 amino acids. The ends lost 5 bases at V and 3 bases at J; junction bases unmatched: 4. DNA of the CDR3: TGTGCCAGCAGCCTCCGGGACAGGGAAGAGACCCAGTACTTC. The encoded protein is CASSLRDREETQYF.

The chain carries TRBV2 and TRBJ1-2; D is uncertain. V was cut by 3 bases and J by 6 bases, with 8 bases left in between. CDR3 length: 12 residues. Germline assignment: CDR1 SNHLY and CDR2 FYNNEI. The CDR3 DNA sequence: TGTGCCAGCAGTGATCGGGAGGATGGCTACACCTTC. Amino acids: CASSDREDGYTF.

V is TRBV11-2 and J is TRBJ2-2; D not resolved. Trimming left V 5 bases short and J 4 bases short, with 17 bases between. This CDR3 contains 16 residues. The germline V gene has CDR1 SGHAT and CDR2 FQNNGV. CDR3 sequence (DNA): TGTGCCAGCAGCGTCCGCTCTTACCGGTCCACCGGGGAGCTGTTTTTT. This sequence encodes CASSVRSYRSTGELFF.

J is TRBJ1-1 and V is TRBV10-2; weak D call: TRBD1 (5 bases). In germline, CDR1 is WSHSY, CDR2 SAAADI. The CDR3 spans 13 residues. V dropped 7 bases and J dropped 2 bases, with 11 bases sitting between them. CDR3 DNA: TGCGCCAGCATCGGGGGTGTAAACACTGAAGCTTTCTTT. As protein: CASIGGVNTEAFF.

The CDR3 DNA sequence: TGTGCCTGGAGTGACGAGGGTGGCACTGAAGCTTTCTTT. It encodes CAWSDEGGTEAFF. V usage is TRBV30 and J usage is TRBJ1-1; D not certain. V lost 1 base and J lost 4, with 10 bases in between. CDR3 size: 13 residues. Germline CDR1 GTSNPN, CDR2 SVGIG (reference sequence).

This clone was detected once. The rearrangement links TRBV19 to TRBJ1-2; possible D gene TRBD1, 6 bases. CDR1 and CDR2 (germline): LNHDA, SQIVND (reference sequence). This CDR3 has 12 amino acids. V was shortened by 7 bases and J by 4 bases, with 10 bases between the two germline ends. CDR3 in DNA: TGTGCCAGTACGCACAGGGCCTATGGCTACACCTTC. It translates to CASTHRAYGYTF.

V and J are TRBV14 and TRBJ1-1, with TRBD1 identical over 8 bases. The V and J ends lost 0 bases and 3 bases, in that order; junction bases with no gene match: 3. Germline V gene data show CDR1 as SGHDN and CDR2 as FVKESK. This CDR3 contains 15 residues. The CDR3 bases are TGTGCCAGCAGCCAAGATAAACAGGGGGACACTGAAGCTTTCTTT. This sequence encodes CASSQDKQGDTEAFF.

The chain recombines TRBV7-2 with TRBJ1-4; TRBD1 matches 7 bases. Germline lookup yields CDR1 SGHTA and CDR2 FQGNSA. Losses at the gene ends were 2 bases for V and 6 bases for J; bases not matched to a gene: 6. This CDR3 has 15 residues. The CDR3 bases are TGTGCCAGCAGCTTACCCCAGGGGGGTTATGAAAAACTGTTTTTT. Translation: CASSLPQGGYEKLFF. The full variable domain, rest sourced from reference TRBV7-2 and TRBJ1-4, is GAGVSQSPSNKVTEKGKDVELRCDPISGHTALYWYRQSLGQGLEFLIYFQGNSAPDKSGLPSDRFSAERTGGSVSTLTIQRTQQEDSAVYLCASSLPQGGYEKLFFGSGTQLSVL.

The chain uses TRBV2 and TRBJ2-5, with 7 bases identical to TRBD2. The end of the DNA is better explained by TRBJ2-7, so the J call may be wrong. CDR1 is SNHLY, CDR2 FYNNEI, per germline. This CDR3 contains 17 residues. CDR3 region: CASKGGGGSPFSYEQYF. The CDR3 DNA sequence: TGTGCCAGCAAGGGAGGCGGGGGTTCCCCCTTTTCCTACGAGCAGTACTTC.

The chain combines TRBV5-4 with TRBJ2-7; TRBD1 matches 12 bases. V lost 4 bases, J lost 6 bases, and 11 bases stayed unmatched. The CDR3 extends over 16 amino acids. The germline V gene has CDR1 SGHNT and CDR2 YYREEE (reference sequence). CDR3 nucleotide sequence: TGTGCCAGCAGCATACGAATTGGGACAGGGGGCGTCGAGCAGTACTTC. Amino acid sequence: CASSIRIGTGGVEQYF.

This rearrangement joins TRBV7-9 to TRBJ2-5; tentatively, D is TRBD2 (6 bases). Per germline, CDR1 SEHNR and CDR2 FQNEAQ (reference sequence). V was pared by 1 base and J by 3 bases, with 15 bases between. CDR3 length equals 16 residues. CDR3 DNA sequence: TGTGCCAGCAGCTTAGGGGGGAGGACCCGCAAAGAGACCCAGTACTTC. This translates into CASSLGGRTRKETQYF.

The chain has TRBV9 and TRBJ2-4; D uncertain. The germline CDR1 and CDR2 sequences are SGDLS and YYNGEE. With 6 bases removed from V and 2 bases from J, the gap between germline ends came to 21 bases. CDR3 size: 17 residues. The CDR3 DNA reads TGTGCCAGCAACACAGCTGAATCACGTTCTCCCAAAAACATTCAGTACTTC. As protein: CASNTAESRSPKNIQYF. Full variable domain (remainder filled in from reference TRBV9 and TRBJ2-4): DSGVTQTPKHLITATGQRVTLRCSPRSGDLSVYWYQQSLDQGLQFLIQYYNGEERAKGNILERFSAQQFPDLHSELNLSSLELGDSALYFCASNTAESRSPKNIQYFGAGTRLSVL.

This rearrangement joins TRBV12-5 to TRBJ1-2, with 8 positions matching TRBD1. The CDR3 contains 16 residues. Trimming removed 5 bases from V and 5 bases from J; junction bases left unmatched: 13. The germline V gene has CDR1 LGHNT and CDR2 FRNRAP. DNA of the CDR3: TGTGCTAGTGGTCTAGGGACAGGAGGTTTTAGGTATGGCTACACCTTC. It encodes CASGLGTGGFRYGYTF. The full variable domain, its missing parts supplied by reference TRBV12-5 and TRBJ1-2, is DARVTQTPRHKVTEMGQEVTMRCQPILGHNTVFWYRQTMMQGLELLAYFRNRAPLDDSGMPKDRFSAEMPDATLATLKIQPSEPRDSAVYFCASGLGTGGFRYGYTFGSGTRLTVV.

The V and J genes are TRBV28 and TRBJ2-7, with D maybe TRBD1 (5 bases). The V end was cut by 6 bases, the J end by 2 bases, with 23 bases between. CDR3 size: 17 residues. Germline loops: CDR1 MDHEN, CDR2 SYDVKM. The CDR3 nucleotides read TGTGCCAGCAGCTCCCGTTGGGGCCGAGACATGACCTACGAGCAGTACTTC. This sequence encodes CASSSRWGRDMTYEQYF.

J is TRBJ1-4 and V is TRBV28; 7 nucleotides align to TRBD1. J was trimmed by 10 bases and V by 3 bases; bases with no gene match: 11. The CDR3 contains 15 residues. Germline V gene lookup returns CDR1 MDHEN and CDR2 SYDVKM. The CDR3 here is CASSFPDRVGLKLFF. Written as DNA, the CDR3 is TGTGCCAGCAGTTTTCCTGACAGGGTCGGGTTAAAACTGTTTTTT. The full variable domain, completed using reference TRBV28 and TRBJ1-4, is DVKVTQSSRYLVKRTGEKVFLECVQDMDHENMFWYRQDPGLGLRLIYFSYDVKMKEKGDIPEGYSVSREKKERFSLILESASTNQTSMYLCASSFPDRVGLKLFFGSGTQLSVL.